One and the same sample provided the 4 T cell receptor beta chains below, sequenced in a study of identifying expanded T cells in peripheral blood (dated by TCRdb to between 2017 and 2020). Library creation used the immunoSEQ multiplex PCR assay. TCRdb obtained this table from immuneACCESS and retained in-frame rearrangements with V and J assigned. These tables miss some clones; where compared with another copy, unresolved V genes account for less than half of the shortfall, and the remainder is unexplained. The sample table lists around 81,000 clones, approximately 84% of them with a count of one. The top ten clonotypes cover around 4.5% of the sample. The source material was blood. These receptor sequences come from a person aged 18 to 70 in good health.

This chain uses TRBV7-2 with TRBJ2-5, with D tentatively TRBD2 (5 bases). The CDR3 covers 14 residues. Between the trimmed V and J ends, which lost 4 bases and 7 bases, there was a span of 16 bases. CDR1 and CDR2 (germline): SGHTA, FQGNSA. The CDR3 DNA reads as TGTGCCAGCAGCTCCCCAGACTATTCAGCGACCCAGTACTTC. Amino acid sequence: CASSSPDYSATQYF.

The CDR3 sequence is CASSQDRTWEGAYEQYF. CDR3 in DNA: TGTGCCAGCAGCCAAGATCGTACGTGGGAGGGGGCCTACGAGCAGTACTTC. The chain combines TRBV4-2 with TRBJ2-7; D is perhaps TRBD2 (7 bases). V was trimmed by 0 bases and J by 2 bases, leaving 17 bases between them. This CDR3 is built from 17 residues. Germline CDR1 is LGHNA and CDR2 is YNFKEQ.

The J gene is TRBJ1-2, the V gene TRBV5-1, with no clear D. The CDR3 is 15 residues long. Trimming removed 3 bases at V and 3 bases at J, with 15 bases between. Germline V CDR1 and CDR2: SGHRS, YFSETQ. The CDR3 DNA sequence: TGCGCCAGCAGCTCCGTCGGGGAGGTGGACTATGGCTACACCTTC. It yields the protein CASSSVGEVDYGYTF. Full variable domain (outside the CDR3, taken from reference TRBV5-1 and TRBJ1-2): KAGVTQTPRYLIKTRGQQVTLSCSPISGHRSVSWYQQTPGQGLQFLFEYFSETQRNKGNFPGRFSGRQFSNSRSEMNVSTLELGDSALYLCASSSVGEVDYGYTFGSGTRLTVV.

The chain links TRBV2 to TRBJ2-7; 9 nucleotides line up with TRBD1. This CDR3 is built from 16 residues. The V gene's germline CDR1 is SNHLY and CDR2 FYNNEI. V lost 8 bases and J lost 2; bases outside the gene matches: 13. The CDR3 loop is CASGGEPGQGTYEQYF. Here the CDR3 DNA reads TGTGCCAGCGGAGGGGAACCGGGACAGGGAACCTACGAGCAGTACTTC.